This entry lists 4 T cell receptor beta chains sequenced from one sample in a study of long-term antiretroviral therapy in people with HIV. The libraries were made with immunoSEQ v3.0 at survey level. Using immunoSEQ multiplex PCR, the repertoire was profiled, and TCRdb retains in-frame clones only, with some absent. The table lists about 21,000 clones, around four fifths of them singletons. The source material was unsorted PBMCs, sampled 0.5 years after starting antiretroviral therapy. The origin of the receptors is a man aged 18 to 29 with HIV.

In its sample, this clone was seen once. The chain links TRBV7-2 to TRBJ1-5; possibly TRBD1 for D (6 bases). The CDR3 length is 16 residues. Trimming removed 1 base at V and 2 bases at J, with 12 bases between. Per the germline V gene, CDR1 is SGHTA and CDR2 is FQGNSA. CDR3 sequence: CASSLVTGAGNQPQHF. In DNA form, the CDR3 reads TGTGCCAGCAGCTTAGTGACGGGGGCCGGCAATCAGCCCCAGCATTTT.

The rearrangement links TRBV6-5 to TRBJ1-3, with a tentative D call TRBD1 (5 bases). Trimming stripped 6 bases from V and 2 bases from J, with 14 bases between. The germline gives CDR1 MNHEY, CDR2 SVGAGI. The CDR3 has 15 amino acids. The CDR3 DNA sequence: TGTGCCAGCAGGGGCCAGGGAGTGACTGGAAACACCATATATTTT. Translation: CASRGQGVTGNTIYF.

The chain links TRBV27 to TRBJ2-7; 8 nucleotides agree with TRBD2. The J segment lost 7 bases and the V segment lost 6 bases, leaving 11 bases of the junction unmatched. This CDR3 comprises 14 residues. Germline V lookup: CDR1 MNHEY, CDR2 SMNVEV (reference sequence). The CDR3 nucleotides read TGTGCCAGCAGCTCCTTCGAGCGGGAGTTAGAGCAGTACTTC. Its translation is CASSSFERELEQYF.

This chain uses TRBV5-6 with TRBJ2-7; D gene ambiguous. Germline CDR1 reads SGHDT; CDR2 reads YYEEEE. Trimming shortened V by 0 bases and J by 6 bases, and 13 bases separated the two germline ends. This CDR3 has 14 residues. CDR3 DNA: TGTGCCAGCAGCTTGGTCAGACCGCAGGTCGAGCAGTACTTC. Protein sequence: CASSLVRPQVEQYF.